Below are 2 T cell receptor beta chains sequenced from a single sample in a study of T cell clonality in common variable immunodeficiency. Produced via immunoSEQ multiplex PCR; TCRdb's table is partial and in-frame only. Sampling found approximately 64,000 clones, none seen once. The sample comprised peripheral blood mononuclear cells. These receptors were collected from a person between 18 and 75 years old in good health.

Many counts were recorded for this clone. From the germline J gene comes the end of the CDR3, since the read stops 3 residues before it. J is TRBJ2-5 and V is TRBV19, with a tentative D call TRBD2 (5 bases). V lost 5 bases and J 0 bases, leaving 13 bases between the germline ends. CDR1 is LNHDA, CDR2 SQIVND, per germline (reference sequence). The CDR3 has 15 amino acids. The part of the CDR3 DNA that was read is TGTGCCAGTAGTTCAGCGGTTACGTACCAAGAGACC. Amino acid sequence: CASSSAVTYQET. The full CDR3 sequence reads CASSSAVTYQETQYF.

This clone was counted many times. Partial CDR3 DNA: TGTGCCAGCAGCGTTAAGGCGGGACATCTAGCCAAAAACATT. Translated, it gives CASSVKAGHLAKNI. In full, the CDR3 reads CASSVKAGHLAKNIQYF. The rearrangement links TRBV14 to TRBJ2-4; D possibly uses TRBD1 or TRBD2 (6 bases each). The sequenced fragment ends 3 residues before the CDR3 boundary, so the rest is inferred from the germline J gene. The CDR3 consists of 17 residues. The germline V gene has CDR1 SGHDN and CDR2 FVKESK. Trimming cost V 5 bases and J 0 bases, with 17 bases left between them.